This T cell receptor beta chain is from a study of T cell responses to AZD1222 COVID-19 vaccine. Regarding the study as a whole: Baseline seropositivity characterized only 5 or 6 AZD1222 recipients. Breadth and depth of Spike-specific TCRs rose after two AZD1222 doses. Among the donors, most were white British and more were female, and clonal diversity was possibly underestimated.

Details on this clone: The antigen is undetermined.

Sequencing used immunoSEQ multiplex PCR; TCRdb keeps in-frame clones, though not all of them. This sample has 170,000 or so clones, with about nine tenths found just once. The CDR3 runs to 14 residues. V dropped 6 bases and J dropped 5; count of bases not matched to a gene: 8. Germline V gene lookup returns CDR1 SGHRS and CDR2 YFSETQ. The sample here was peripheral blood, taken on day 0 of AZD1222 vaccination. This clonotype originated in an adult in good health. The gene calls are TRBV5-1 and TRBJ2-1; 7 bases are shared with TRBD2. CDR3: CASIGEGPDNEQFF. The CDR3 DNA reads TGCGCCAGCATAGGGGAGGGCCCCGACAATGAGCAGTTCTTC. Together with reference TRBV5-1 and TRBJ2-1, the CDR3 gives the full variable domain: KAGVTQTPRYLIKTRGQQVTLSCSPISGHRSVSWYQQTPGQGLQFLFEYFSETQRNKGNFPGRFSGRQFSNSRSEMNVSTLELGDSALYLCASIGEGPDNEQFFGPGTRLTVL.